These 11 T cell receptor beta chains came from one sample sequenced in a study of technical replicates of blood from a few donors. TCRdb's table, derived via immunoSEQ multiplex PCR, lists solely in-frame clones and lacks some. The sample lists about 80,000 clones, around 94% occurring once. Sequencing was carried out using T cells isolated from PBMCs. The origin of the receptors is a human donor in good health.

The CDR3 is CASSGAAKYSGANVLTF. CDR3 DNA: TGTGCCAGCAGTGGGGCAGCCAAATACTCTGGGGCCAACGTCCTGACTTTC. This sequence joins TRBV2 and TRBJ2-6; D is undetermined. CDR1 SNHLY and CDR2 FYNNEI come from the germline V gene. Trimming pared 4 bases from V and 0 bases from J, leaving 13 bases between. The CDR3 covers 17 residues.

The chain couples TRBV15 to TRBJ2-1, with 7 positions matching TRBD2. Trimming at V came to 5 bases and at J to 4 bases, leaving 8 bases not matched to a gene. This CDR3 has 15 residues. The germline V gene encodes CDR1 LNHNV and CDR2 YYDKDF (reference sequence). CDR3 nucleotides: TGTGCCACCAGCGAAGACCCGGGAGGTTACAATGAGCAGTTCTTC. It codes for CATSEDPGGYNEQFF.

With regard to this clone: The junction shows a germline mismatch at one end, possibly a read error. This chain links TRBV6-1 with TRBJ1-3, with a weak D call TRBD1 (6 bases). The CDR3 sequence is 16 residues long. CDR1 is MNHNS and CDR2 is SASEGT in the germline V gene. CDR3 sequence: CASSEGLQGFGNTIYF. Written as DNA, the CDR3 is TGTGCCAGCAGCGAAGGACTTCAGGGGTTTGGAAACACCATATATTTT.

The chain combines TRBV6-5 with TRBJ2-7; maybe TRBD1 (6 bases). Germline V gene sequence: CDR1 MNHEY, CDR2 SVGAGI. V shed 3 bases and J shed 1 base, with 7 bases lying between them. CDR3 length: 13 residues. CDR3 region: CASSYTGSYEQYF. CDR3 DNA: TGTGCCAGCAGTTATACAGGGTCCTACGAGCAGTACTTC.

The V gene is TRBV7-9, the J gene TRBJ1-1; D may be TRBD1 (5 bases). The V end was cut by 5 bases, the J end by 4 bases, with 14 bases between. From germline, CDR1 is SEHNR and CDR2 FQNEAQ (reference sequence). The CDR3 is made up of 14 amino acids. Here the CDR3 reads CASSRARDRTEAFF. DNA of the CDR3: TGTGCCAGCAGCAGGGCCAGGGATCGCACTGAAGCTTTCTTT.

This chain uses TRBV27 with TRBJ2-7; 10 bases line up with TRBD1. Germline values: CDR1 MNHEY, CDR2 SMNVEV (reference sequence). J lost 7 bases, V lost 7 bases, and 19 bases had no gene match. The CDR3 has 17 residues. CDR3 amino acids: CASTIFSGTGAPREQYF. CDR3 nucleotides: TGTGCCAGCACCATCTTCTCCGGGACAGGGGCCCCTCGAGAGCAGTACTTC.

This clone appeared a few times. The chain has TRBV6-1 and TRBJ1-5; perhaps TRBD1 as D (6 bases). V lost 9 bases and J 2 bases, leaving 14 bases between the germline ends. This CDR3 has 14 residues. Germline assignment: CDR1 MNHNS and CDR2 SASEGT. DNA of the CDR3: TGTGCCAGTAGATTCGCAGGGGGCAATCAGCCCCAGCATTTT. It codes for CASRFAGGNQPQHF.

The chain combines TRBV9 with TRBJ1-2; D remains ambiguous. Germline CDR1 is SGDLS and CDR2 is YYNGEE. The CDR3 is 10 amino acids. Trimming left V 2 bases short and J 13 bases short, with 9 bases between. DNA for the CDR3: TGTGCCAGCAGCGTCGGGAGAGCCACCTTC. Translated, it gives CASSVGRATF.

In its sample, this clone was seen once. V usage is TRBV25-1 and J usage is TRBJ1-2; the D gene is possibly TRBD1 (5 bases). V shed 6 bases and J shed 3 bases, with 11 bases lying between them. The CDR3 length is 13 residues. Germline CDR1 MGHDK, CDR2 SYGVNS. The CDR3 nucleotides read TGTGCCAGCAGCTCCGGGACTTACTATGGCTACACCTTC. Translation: CASSSGTYYGYTF.

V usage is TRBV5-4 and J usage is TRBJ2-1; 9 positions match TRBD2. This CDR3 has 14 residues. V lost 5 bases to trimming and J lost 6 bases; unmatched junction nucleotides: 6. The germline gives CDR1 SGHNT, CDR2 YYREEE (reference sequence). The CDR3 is CASSSGTSSNEQFF. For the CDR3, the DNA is TGTGCCAGCAGTTCCGGGACTAGCAGCAATGAGCAGTTCTTC.

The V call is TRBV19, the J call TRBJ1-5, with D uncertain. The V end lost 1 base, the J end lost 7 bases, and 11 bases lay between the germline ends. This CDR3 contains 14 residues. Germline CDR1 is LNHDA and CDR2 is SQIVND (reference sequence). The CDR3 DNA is TGTGCCAGTAGTATAGTAGGCAATAGCCAGCCCCAGCATTTT. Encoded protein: CASSIVGNSQPQHF.